A single sample is the source of the 22 T cell receptor beta chains below, sequenced in a study of immune evolution from preneoplasia to lung adenocarcinoma (dated by TCRdb to the early 2020s). Libraries were made using the immunoSEQ multiplex PCR assay. TCRdb obtained this table from immuneACCESS and retained in-frame rearrangements with V and J assigned. These tables miss some clones; where compared with another copy, unresolved V genes account for less than half of the shortfall, and the remainder is unexplained. The sample table shows several thousand clones, and under 80% are seen once. Clones ranked in the top ten supply around a tenth of the sample. Specimen: FFPE minimally invasive lung adenocarcinoma tissue. Reading the label with the study, this specimen's cell subset or site is: micro-invasive lung adenocarcinoma (MIA). The receptors derive from a person aged 55-79 years with lung adenocarcinoma.

The chain joins TRBV27 to TRBJ2-5; 12 nucleotides line up with TRBD2. V was clipped by 6 bases and J by 5 bases; unmatched bases: 10. The germline gives CDR1 MNHEY, CDR2 SMNVEV (reference sequence). This CDR3 region has 16 residues. The DNA of the CDR3 is TGTGCCAGCAGAAACCTACGGACTAGCGGGATTGAGACCCAGTACTTC. This gives the protein CASRNLRTSGIETQYF.

This clone has just one count. The chain combines TRBV7-6 with TRBJ2-7; 7 bases align to TRBD1. V lost 5 bases, J lost 2 bases, and 3 bases stayed unmatched. The CDR3 contains 13 residues. The germline CDR1 and CDR2 sequences are SGHVS and FNYEAQ. The CDR3, as DNA: TGTGCCAGCAGCCGACAGGGAGCCTACGAGCAGTACTTC. This sequence encodes CASSRQGAYEQYF.

The table lists this clone with a few counts. The V call is TRBV7-2, the J call TRBJ2-7, with 8 bases fitting TRBD2. The V segment lost 1 base and the J segment 2 bases; nucleotides outside the gene matches: 4. The CDR3 spans 15 residues. Germline V gene data show CDR1 as SGHTA and CDR2 as FQGNSA. This CDR3 reads CASSLELAAAYEQYF. DNA of the CDR3: TGTGCCAGCAGCTTAGAACTAGCGGCCGCCTACGAGCAGTACTTC.

The chain carries TRBV9 and TRBJ2-1, with 11 bases lining up with TRBD2. V lost 4 bases, J lost 7 bases, and 4 bases stayed unmatched. CDR3 length: 14 residues. CDR1 SGDLS and CDR2 YYNGEE come from the germline V gene. DNA of the CDR3: TGTGCCAGCAGCCTAGCGGGAGGAAGAAATGAGCAGTTCTTC. Amino acids: CASSLAGGRNEQFF.

V gene TRBV7-9 combines with J gene TRBJ1-4; D is undetermined. This CDR3 region has 12 residues. Trimming shortened V by 4 bases and J by 10 bases, and 10 bases separated the two germline ends. CDR1 and CDR2 (germline): SEHNR, FQNEAQ (reference sequence). The CDR3 bases are TGTGCCAGCAGCTCCGGGGAGGTAAAACTGTTTTTT. It yields the protein CASSSGEVKLFF. Looking up the rest from reference TRBV7-9 and TRBJ1-4 gives the full variable domain: DTGVSQNPRHKITKRGQNVTFRCDPISEHNRLYWYRQTLGQGPEFLTYFQNEAQLEKSRLLSDRFSAERPKGSFSTLEIQRTEQGDSAMYLCASSSGEVKLFFGSGTQLSVL.

As for this clone: One end of the junction varies from germline; a read error may be responsible. The chain recombines TRBV10-2 with TRBJ1-5; the D gene is possibly TRBD1 (5 bases). Per germline, CDR1 WSHSY and CDR2 SAAADI. CDR3 length: 12 residues. Here the CDR3 reads CASSELQGPYAF. Written as DNA, the CDR3 is TGCGCCAGCAGTGAGTTGCAGGGCCCGTACGCTTTT.

This sequence joins TRBV10-2 and TRBJ2-1; 7 bases are shared with TRBD2. V was pared by 6 bases and J by 7 bases, with 6 bases of the junction left unmatched. CDR3 size: 13 residues. Germline CDR1 reads WSHSY; CDR2 reads SAAADI. CDR3 loop: CASRGGWLNEQFF. Written as DNA, the CDR3 is TGCGCCAGCAGGGGAGGGTGGCTTAATGAGCAGTTCTTC.

The J gene is TRBJ1-2, the V gene TRBV10-3, with D possibly being TRBD1 (6 bases). The CDR3 consists of 14 residues. V lost 3 bases and J 0 bases, leaving 8 bases between the germline ends. From germline, CDR1 is ENHRY and CDR2 SYGVKD. The CDR3 sequence: CAISDWTANYGYTF. For the CDR3, the DNA is TGTGCCATCAGTGACTGGACAGCTAACTATGGCTACACCTTC.

The chain couples TRBV21-1 to TRBJ2-5; TRBD1, the table's D call, lacks a check against the DNA. TRBV21-1 is termed a pseudogene. This CDR3 has 13 amino acids. Written as DNA, the CDR3 is TGTGCCAGCAGCAACAGGCCGAGAGAGACCCAGTACTTC. Translating gives CASSNRPRETQYF.

The V gene is TRBV10-3, the J gene TRBJ2-6; D may be TRBD1 (6 bases). Trimming cost V 5 bases and J 4 bases, with 12 bases left between them. The CDR3 has 15 residues. The germline CDR1 and CDR2 sequences are ENHRY and SYGVKD. The CDR3 reads CAISLGAQGANVLTF. The CDR3 coding sequence is TGTGCCATCAGTCTGGGGGCGCAAGGGGCCAACGTCCTGACTTTC.

The chain combines TRBV5-1 with TRBJ2-7, with D tentatively TRBD2 (5 bases). Germline V gene sequence: CDR1 SGHRS, CDR2 YFSETQ. Trimming took off 5 bases at V and 3 bases at J, with 12 bases between the two ends. CDR3 length: 13 amino acids. This CDR3 is CASRWEWGYEQYF. In nucleotides, the CDR3 is TGCGCCAGCAGGTGGGAGTGGGGCTACGAGCAGTACTTC.

The chain links TRBV2 to TRBJ2-1; D may correspond to TRBD1 or TRBD2 (5 bases each). The CDR3 has 11 residues. Germline lookup yields CDR1 SNHLY and CDR2 FYNNEI. Trimming removed 1 base from V and 13 bases from J, with 8 bases in between. The CDR3 nucleotides are TGTGCCAGCAGTGAAGGGGGGATACAGTTCTTC. It yields the protein CASSEGGIQFF.

The chain couples TRBV5-1 to TRBJ2-7; 9 bases align to TRBD1. V dropped 4 bases and J dropped 4; count of bases not matched to a gene: 3. Germline V CDR1 and CDR2: SGHRS, YFSETQ. The CDR3 has 13 amino acids. CDR3 protein: CASSKGQGYEQYF. For the CDR3, the DNA is TGCGCCAGCAGCAAGGGACAGGGATACGAGCAGTACTTC.

The V gene is TRBV19, the J gene TRBJ1-1, with 12 positions matching TRBD1. Germline V gene sequence: CDR1 LNHDA, CDR2 SQIVND (reference sequence). Germline trimming cut 5 bases from V and 6 bases from J; bases unmatched to any gene: 10. The CDR3 consists of 16 residues. This chain's CDR3 is CASSPSWGQGASEAFF. Written as DNA, the CDR3 is TGTGCCAGTAGTCCCTCTTGGGGACAGGGGGCTTCTGAAGCTTTCTTT.

The V gene is TRBV7-8, the J gene TRBJ2-7; TRBD2 aligns across 7 bases. Germline assignment: CDR1 SGHVS and CDR2 FQNEAQ. CDR3 length: 14 residues. V lost 5 bases, J lost 7 bases, and 11 bases stayed unmatched. DNA for the CDR3: TGTGCCAGCAGCCATCGGACAACCGGGGGGGAGCAGTACTTC. Residues: CASSHRTTGGEQYF.

This rearrangement joins TRBV29-1 to TRBJ2-1; D may be TRBD1 or TRBD2 (5 bases each). CDR3 size: 15 residues. Germline V lookup: CDR1 SQVTM, CDR2 ANQGSEA. Trimming cost V 2 bases and J 3 bases, with 14 bases left between them. CDR3 coding DNA: TGCAGCGTTGAACCCCCGGGGCAGGACTACAATGAGCAGTTCTTC. Translating gives CSVEPPGQDYNEQFF.

The CDR3 DNA reads TGCGCCAGCAGTGTGACAGCGAACACTGAAGCTTTCTTT. Amino acid sequence: CASSVTANTEAFF. The rearrangement uses TRBV10-2 and TRBJ1-1; the D gene is possibly TRBD1 (5 bases). CDR3 length equals 13 residues. Germline-derived CDR1 and CDR2 are WSHSY and SAAADI. The ends were cut back, 4 bases at V and 1 base at J, with 7 bases in the middle.

CDR3 in amino acids: CASSVTTGRLQETQYF. The CDR3 nucleotides are TGTGCCAGCAGCGTCACAACGGGACGCCTCCAAGAGACCCAGTACTTC. The chain employs TRBV9 and TRBJ2-5; D possibly matches TRBD1 or TRBD2 (5 bases each). V was pared by 2 bases and J by 1 base, with 15 bases between. The CDR3 runs 16 residues. Germline V gene lookup returns CDR1 SGDLS and CDR2 YYNGEE.

The rearrangement links TRBV29-1 to TRBJ2-3; D unclear. In germline, CDR1 is SQVTM, CDR2 ANQGSEA. Trimming shortened V by 3 bases and J by 14 bases, and 18 bases separated the two germline ends. This CDR3 region has 12 residues. CDR3 loop: CSVDESLGLGYF. In nucleotides, the CDR3 is TGCAGCGTTGACGAATCCTTAGGCTTGGGGTATTTT.

The sample holds a few counts of this clone. CDR3 DNA sequence: TGCGCCAGCAGTTATAGCGGGAGACTGGATGAGCAGTTCTTC. It encodes CASSYSGRLDEQFF. This rearrangement joins TRBV10-1 to TRBJ2-1; 9 bases agree with TRBD2. J was trimmed by 8 bases and V by 5 bases; bases with no gene match: 7. The CDR3 is 14 residues long. CDR1 is WNHNN and CDR2 is SYGVQD in the germline V gene (reference sequence).

This rearrangement joins TRBV30 to TRBJ2-7; D gene uncertain. The germline V gene has CDR1 GTSNPN and CDR2 SVGIG (reference sequence). Trimming removed 2 bases at V and 3 bases at J, with 8 bases between. The CDR3 spans 12 residues. This CDR3 reads CAWSLVDYEQYF. CDR3 DNA sequence: TGTGCCTGGAGTCTGGTGGACTACGAGCAGTACTTC.

The gene calls are TRBV6-6 and TRBJ1-1, with 7 bases fitting TRBD1. The CDR3 contains 13 residues. CDR1 and CDR2 from the germline V gene are MNHNY and SVGAGI (reference sequence). V was clipped by 10 bases and J by 0 bases; unmatched bases: 5. CDR3 DNA sequence: TGTGCCACAAGGGGACAGATGAACACTGAAGCTTTCTTT. It specifies CATRGQMNTEAFF.